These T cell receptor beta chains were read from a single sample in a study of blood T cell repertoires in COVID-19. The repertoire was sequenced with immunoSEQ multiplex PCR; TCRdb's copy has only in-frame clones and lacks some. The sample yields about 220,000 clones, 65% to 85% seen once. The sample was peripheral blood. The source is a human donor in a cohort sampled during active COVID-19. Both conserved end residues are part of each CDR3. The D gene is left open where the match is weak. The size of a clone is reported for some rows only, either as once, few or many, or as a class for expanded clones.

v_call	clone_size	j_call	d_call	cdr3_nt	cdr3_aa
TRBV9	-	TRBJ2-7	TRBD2	TGTGCCAGCAGCGTAGGGGGACTAGCGGGGGCCTCCCGCGACGAGCAGTACTTC	CASSVGGLAGASRDEQYF
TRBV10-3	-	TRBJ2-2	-	TGTGCCATCAGTGAGTCCGGGCCAGGGGCCAGTGGGATCACCGGGGAGCTGTTTTTT	CAISESGPGASGITGELFF
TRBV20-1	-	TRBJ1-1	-	TGCAGTGCTATTGAGGGGCCCTCGGACACTGAAGCTTTCTTT	CSAIEGPSDTEAFF
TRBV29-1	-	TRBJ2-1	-	TGCAGCGTTGGATTGGGTTTCTTGGGCCTCAATGAGCAGTTCTTC	CSVGLGFLGLNEQFF
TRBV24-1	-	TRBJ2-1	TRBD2	TGTGCCACCAGTGGTAGCGGGGCCAATGAGCAGTTCTTC	CATSGSGANEQFF
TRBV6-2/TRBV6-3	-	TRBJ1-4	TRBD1	TGTGCCAGCAGTTACCCCGGACAGGGCAACGAAAAACTGTTTTTT	CASSYPGQGNEKLFF
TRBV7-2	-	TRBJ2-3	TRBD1	TGTGCCAGCAGCTTAAGGGACAGGGGCACAGATACGCAGTATTTT	CASSLRDRGTDTQYF
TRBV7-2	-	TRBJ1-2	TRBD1	TGTGCCAGCAGCCTCACCACCGGGACAGGGACGAGGGGCTACACCTTC	CASSLTTGTGTRGYTF
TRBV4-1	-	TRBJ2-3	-	TGCGCCAGCAGCCATCGCCCCCCCCCGGGAGAAGATACGCAGTATTTT	CASSHRPPPGEDTQYF
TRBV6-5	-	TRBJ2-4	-	TGTGCCACCCAACATGACATGGCCAAAAACATTCAGTACTTC	CATQHDMAKNIQYF
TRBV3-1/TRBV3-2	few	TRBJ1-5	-	TGTGCCAGCAGCTCAATGGAGGGTAGGGGCAATCAGCCCCAGCATTTT	CASSSMEGRGNQPQHF
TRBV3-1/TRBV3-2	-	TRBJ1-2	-	TGTGCCAGCAGCCGCGAGGGGGTTAACTATGGCTACACCTTC	CASSREGVNYGYTF
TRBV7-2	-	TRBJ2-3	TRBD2	TGTGCCAGCAGCTCTAGCGGGGAAACAGATACGCAGTATTTT	CASSSSGETDTQYF
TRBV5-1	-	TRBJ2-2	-	TGCGCCAGCAGCTCCACCCAGGGGACCGGGGAGCTGTTTTTT	CASSSTQGTGELFF
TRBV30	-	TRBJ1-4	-	TGTGCCTGGAGTGTAGGAGGGGACCATGAAAAACTGTTTTTT	CAWSVGGDHEKLFF
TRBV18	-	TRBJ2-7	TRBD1	TGTGCCAGCTCACCGCTTGGGGGACAGGGGGCCTACGAGCAGTACTTC	CASSPLGGQGAYEQYF